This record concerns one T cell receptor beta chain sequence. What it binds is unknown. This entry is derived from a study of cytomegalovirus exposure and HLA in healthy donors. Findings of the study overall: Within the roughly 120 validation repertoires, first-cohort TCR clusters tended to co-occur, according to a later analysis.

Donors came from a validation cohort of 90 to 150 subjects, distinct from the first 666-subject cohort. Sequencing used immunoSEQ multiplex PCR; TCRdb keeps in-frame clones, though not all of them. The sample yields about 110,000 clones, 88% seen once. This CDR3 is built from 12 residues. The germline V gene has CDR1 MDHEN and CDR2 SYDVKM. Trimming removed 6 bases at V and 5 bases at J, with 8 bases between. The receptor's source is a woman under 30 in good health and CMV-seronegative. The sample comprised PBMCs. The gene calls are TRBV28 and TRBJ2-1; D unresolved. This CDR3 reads CASRPSDNEQFF. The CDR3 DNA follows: TGTGCCAGCAGACCTAGTGACAATGAGCAGTTCTTC.